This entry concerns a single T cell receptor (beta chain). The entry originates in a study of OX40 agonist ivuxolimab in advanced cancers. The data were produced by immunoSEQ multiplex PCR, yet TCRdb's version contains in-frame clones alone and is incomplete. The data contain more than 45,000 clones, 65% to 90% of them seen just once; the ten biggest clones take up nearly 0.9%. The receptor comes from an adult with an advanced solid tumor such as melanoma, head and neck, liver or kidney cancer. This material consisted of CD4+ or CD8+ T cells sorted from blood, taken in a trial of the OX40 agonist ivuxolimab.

CDR3 sequence (DNA): TGTGCCAGCAGCTTAGCTCTAGCGGGGGGCGTGGAGACCCAGTACTTC. Translated, it gives CASSLALAGGVETQYF. V is TRBV7-2 and J is TRBJ2-5; 11 nucleotides line up with TRBD2. This CDR3 contains 16 residues. The ends lost 0 bases at V and 5 bases at J; junction bases unmatched: 5. Germline CDR1 reads SGHTA; CDR2 reads FQGNSA.